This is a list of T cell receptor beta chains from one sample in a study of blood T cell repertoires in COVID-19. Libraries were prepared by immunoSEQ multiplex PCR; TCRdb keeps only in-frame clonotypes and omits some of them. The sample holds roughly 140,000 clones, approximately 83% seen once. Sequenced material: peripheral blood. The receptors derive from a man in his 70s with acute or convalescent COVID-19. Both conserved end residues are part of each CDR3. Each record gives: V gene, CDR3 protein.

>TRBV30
CAWSRTGGNEKLFF
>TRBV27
CASSSSGRQQDTQYF
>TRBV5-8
CASKYWTGGEQYF
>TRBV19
CASSWTSGSGPYNEQFF
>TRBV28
CASSPRDSPFNYGYTF
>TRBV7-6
CASSPNIGRGNNEQFF
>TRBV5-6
CASSLGGLATDTQYF
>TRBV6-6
CASNIGQIYNEQFF
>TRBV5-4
CASSPGQGISYEQYF
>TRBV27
CASSSRWGPYEQYF
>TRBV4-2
CASSQAGTGPQETQYF
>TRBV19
CASSIRGGQGNQPQHF
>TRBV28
CASSLFARGLYNEQFF
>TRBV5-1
CASSFTGNGQPQHF
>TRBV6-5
CASGDSSTYEQYF
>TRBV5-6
CASSLGARAIQETQYF
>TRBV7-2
CASSSTGAGGTEAFF
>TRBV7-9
CASSLALAGGRGYNEQFF
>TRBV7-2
CASSPRLAQSTDTQYF
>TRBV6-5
CASSRQANTEAFF
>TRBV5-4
CASSLAGGVNTEAFF
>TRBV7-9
CASSPPESAQGDEQFF
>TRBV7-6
CASSPGTGLSNQPQHF
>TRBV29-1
CSACRDRGAEQYF
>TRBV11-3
CASSLGRTEQETQYF
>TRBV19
CASKAEQGDNQPQHF
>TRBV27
CASSLGLGQGDPSGANVLTF
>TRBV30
CAWSGQGYSNQPQHF
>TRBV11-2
CASSLVLAYEQYF